Each of the 7 T cell receptor beta chains below was sequenced from the same sample in a study of shared clonotypes between healthy human individuals (dated by TCRdb to 2018 to 2020). CD8 naive samples were CD45RO-negative cells positively selected for CCR7, giving a CD45RA+CCR7+ population that excluded TemRA cells. The protocol used for the library was the immunoSEQ multiplex PCR assay. TCRdb's version of the immuneACCESS table is confined to in-frame rearrangements and falls short of the full clone set. An unresolved V gene accounts for under half of the shortfall where checked; the remainder is of unknown origin. This sample comprises about 2,200,000 clones, just over 90% of them detected only once. The ten largest account for approximately 1.7% of the sample. Sequencing used naive CD8+ T cells from PBMCs. The cell subset or site label, read with the paper, signifies: CD45RA+CCR7+. The receptors derive from a man between 18 and 35 years old in good health. Some clones in this sample may be carry-over from other donors' samples.

This rearrangement joins TRBV19 to TRBJ1-1; 8 bases match TRBD1. Germline loops: CDR1 LNHDA, CDR2 SQIVND (reference sequence). The CDR3 loop spans 16 amino acids. J was trimmed by 3 bases and V by 3 bases; bases with no gene match: 9. The DNA of the CDR3 is TGTGCCAGTAGTATGGACAGGGAGGTAGGTTACACTGAAGCTTTCTTT. The encoded protein is CASSMDREVGYTEAFF. The whole variable domain, remainder taken from reference TRBV19 and TRBJ1-1, is DGGITQSPKYLFRKEGQNVTLSCEQNLNHDAMYWYRQDPGQGLRLIYYSQIVNDFQKGDIAEGYSVSREKKESFPLTVTSAQKNPTAFYLCASSMDREVGYTEAFFGQGTRLTVV.

Comments on this clone: Other DNA sequences of this sample code for an identical CDR3. This rearrangement joins TRBV7-9 to TRBJ2-7; 9 bases line up with TRBD2. Germline CDR1 reads SEHNR; CDR2 reads FQNEAQ (reference sequence). The CDR3 is 14 residues long. J gave up 2 bases and V 5 bases, and 4 bases lay outside the gene matches. The chain's CDR3 is CASSPSGAPYEQYF. The CDR3 DNA is TGTGCCAGCAGCCCTAGCGGGGCCCCCTACGAGCAGTACTTC.

This chain uses TRBV11-3 with TRBJ2-1, with TRBD1 matching over 9 bases. V shed 4 bases and J 10 bases; nucleotides not matched to a gene: 8. Germline V lookup: CDR1 SGHNT, CDR2 YENEEA. There are 14 residues in the CDR3. CDR3 region: CASSSRDRVREQFF. In DNA form, the CDR3 reads TGTGCCAGCAGCTCCCGGGACAGGGTGAGGGAGCAGTTCTTC.

This clone has just one count. The V and J genes are TRBV28 and TRBJ1-2; D unresolved. This CDR3 contains 17 residues. Germline V gene sequence: CDR1 MDHEN, CDR2 SYDVKM. Trimming took off 2 bases at V and 2 bases at J, with 18 bases between the two ends. CDR3 residues: CASSLGFGGRENYGYTF. DNA of the CDR3: TGTGCCAGCAGTTTAGGGTTCGGTGGGAGGGAGAACTATGGCTACACCTTC.

On this clone: At one of its ends the junction is not consistent with the germline gene, which may arise from a read error. The genes are TRBV5-6 and TRBJ2-5; weak D call: TRBD1 (6 bases). The CDR3 is 14 amino acids. Per the germline V gene, CDR1 is SGHDT and CDR2 is YYEEEE. CDR3 sequence (DNA): TGTGCCAGCAGCTTGGCCAGGGGACAAGAGAGCCAGTACTTC. This translates into CASSLARGQESQYF.

A word on this clone: This sample includes further DNA sequences coding for the same CDR3. The genes are TRBV19 and TRBJ2-1; D is perhaps TRBD2 (5 bases). The CDR3 runs to 12 residues. Germline V lookup: CDR1 LNHDA, CDR2 SQIVND (reference sequence). V was trimmed by 2 bases and J by 7 bases, leaving 6 bases between them. CDR3 protein: CASSIRGNEQFF. In DNA, the CDR3 is TGTGCCAGTAGTATAAGAGGGAATGAGCAGTTCTTC.

V usage is TRBV18 and J usage is TRBJ1-5; D gene unclear. The CDR3 sequence is 16 residues long. The germline CDR1 and CDR2 sequences are KGHSH and LQKENI. V shed 1 base and J shed 4 bases, with 14 bases lying between them. The CDR3 region is CASSPQSREDNQPQHF. The CDR3 DNA reads as TGTGCCAGCTCACCACAGAGTAGGGAAGATAATCAGCCCCAGCATTTT.